Many counts were recorded for the clone carrying this T cell receptor (beta chain). Its target is not known. With 10-nucleotide random UMIs, 5'RACE was used to make the cDNA. Each sequencing run yielded over 170 million TCR-beta sequences from 15-18 subjects. Using its own MiXCR run on the 5' RACE reads, TCRdb lists one record per CDR3 protein. The sample has over 45,000 distinct CDR3 sequences; around 3.3% are singletons. The germline V gene has CDR1 SGHTA and CDR2 FQGNSA. CDR3 length equals 12 residues. The V and J ends lost 6 bases and 9 bases respectively, with 12 bases between them. The sample originates from a study of neurological immune-mediated disorders. Whole-study results and caveats: Falling below healthy controls, multiple sclerosis showed the least TCR clonal expansion, while HTLV-1-associated myelopathy showed the most.

Unsorted libraries were generated from 2 million PBMCs. These cells had been stored in RNAlater at -80 C. The TCR originated in a woman aged 45-65 years with multiple sclerosis. Material for sequencing was PBMCs. The V and J genes are TRBV7-2 and TRBJ2-1; D possibly corresponds to TRBD2 (5 bases). The CDR3 DNA reads TGTGCCAGCAGGCCGGACTGGGGTGAGCAGTTCTTC. Protein product: CASRPDWGEQFF.